Listed below are T cell receptor beta chains from one sample, sequenced in a study of T-cell reconstitution after alpha-beta-depleted transplantation in children. TCRdb independently ran MiXCR on the PCR reads; one entry per CDR3 protein. The data show about 350,000 distinct CDR3 sequences, 15% to 20% seen once. Sample: PBMCs, mostly from graft donor cells, taken 360 days after TCRalphabeta/CD19-depleted stem cell transplant. The origin of the receptors is a male patient aged 2-9 years who had a stem cell transplant for acute lymphoblastic leukemia, so the T cells may come from the graft donor. Each CDR3 is given with its conserved first and last residue. D genes are given only for firm matches. A clone size is listed for some rows: how often the clone was seen (once, few, many), or a class if it is expanded.

J gene: TRBJ1-2; D gene: NA; clone size: few; V gene: TRBV6-2/TRBV6-3; CDR3 DNA: TGTGCCAGCAGCTTCCTCGGGTTGGGGACCGGCTACACCTTC; CDR3 protein: CASSFLGLGTGYTF
J gene: TRBJ2-5; D gene: NA; clone size: NA; V gene: TRBV18; CDR3 DNA: TGTGCCAGCTCACCACGCCATGGTGAGACCCAGTACTTC; CDR3 protein: CASSPRHGETQYF
J gene: TRBJ1-5; D gene: TRBD1; clone size: many; V gene: TRBV4-1; CDR3 DNA: TGCGCCAGCAGCCAAGAGGGGACAGGGGTGAGTCAGCCCCAGCATTTT; CDR3 protein: CASSQEGTGVSQPQHF
J gene: TRBJ2-7; D gene: NA; clone size: few; V gene: TRBV28; CDR3 DNA: TGTGCCAGCAGATCAGGGGGGTACGAGCAGTACTTC; CDR3 protein: CASRSGGYEQYF
J gene: TRBJ2-5; D gene: NA; clone size: NA; V gene: TRBV4-1; CDR3 DNA: TGCGCCAGCAGCCAAGATCTGGAGGACCCGGCACAAGAGACCCAGTACTTC; CDR3 protein: CASSQDLEDPAQETQYF
J gene: TRBJ2-4; D gene: NA; clone size: NA; V gene: TRBV4-3; CDR3 DNA: TGCGCCAGCAGCCAACCTCCGGCGGACATTCAGTACTTC; CDR3 protein: CASSQPPADIQYF
J gene: TRBJ2-1; D gene: TRBD2; clone size: NA; V gene: TRBV24-1; CDR3 DNA: TGTGCCACCAGTGCGCCGAGCTCCGGCGGGAGGCGAGATGAGCAGTTCTTC; CDR3 protein: CATSAPSSGGRRDEQFF
J gene: TRBJ2-3; D gene: TRBD2; clone size: many; V gene: TRBV7-2; CDR3 DNA: TGTGCCAGCAGCTTAGTATACGGGAGGGCCGGGGCAGATACGCAGTATTTT; CDR3 protein: CASSLVYGRAGADTQYF
J gene: TRBJ2-5; D gene: NA; clone size: few; V gene: TRBV6-1; CDR3 DNA: TGTGCCAGCAGGAGCCATCTCCAAGAGACCCAGTACTTC; CDR3 protein: CASRSHLQETQYF
J gene: TRBJ2-5; D gene: NA; clone size: NA; V gene: TRBV28; CDR3 DNA: TGTGCCAGCAGTCCAACAGGGCTCCCAGAGACCCAGTACTTC; CDR3 protein: CASSPTGLPETQYF
J gene: TRBJ2-1; D gene: TRBD2; clone size: few; V gene: TRBV15; CDR3 DNA: TGTGCCACCAGCAGTCAACTAGCGGGAGGGCCAAGCTCCTACAATGAGCAGTTCTTC; CDR3 protein: CATSSQLAGGPSSYNEQFF
J gene: TRBJ2-7; D gene: TRBD1; clone size: many; V gene: TRBV27; CDR3 DNA: TGTGCCAGCAGTCTCCTCCCGGGACAGGGCTACGAGCAGTACTTC; CDR3 protein: CASSLLPGQGYEQYF